The entry below describes one TCR beta chain. Here immunoSEQ multiplex PCR was the method, and the copy in TCRdb shows in-frame clones only, minus some. The sample has 67,000 or so clones, over 85% seen once. This specimen belongs to a study of technical replicates of blood from several donors. V dropped 2 bases and J dropped 9; count of bases not matched to a gene: 8. The CDR3 loop spans 15 amino acids. Looked up from germline, CDR1 is ENHRY and CDR2 is SYGVKD. This chain uses TRBV10-3 with TRBJ2-1; 9 bases line up with TRBD2. Sequenced: T cells isolated from PBMCs. The clonotype originates from a human donor in good health. This chain's CDR3 is CAISERSSGNLEQFF. The CDR3 DNA reads TGTGCCATCAGTGAGCGGTCTAGCGGGAATCTTGAGCAGTTCTTC.